A selection of T cell receptor beta chains follows, all from one sample in a study of T-cell memory formation after mild COVID-19. From the 5' RACE reads, TCRdb called clonotypes with MiXCR, one entry per CDR3 protein. The table has around 370,000 distinct CDR3 sequences, over 20% seen once. Sequenced input: PBMCs or a T cell subset sorted from them (not recorded which). The source is an adult woman who had mild COVID-19 (a few samples of this study predate the infection). Cell type and time point are not known. CDR3s include the opening cysteine and the closing phenylalanine or tryptophan. Fields, in order: V gene, J gene, D gene, clone size, CDR3 DNA, CDR3 protein. D genes are given only for firm matches. Size is stated for part of the rows, as once, few or many counts, or as a class when the clone is expanded.

TRBV14	TRBJ2-7	NA	few	TGTGCCAGCAGCCAAGATTCGGTCTCCTACGAGCAGTACTTC	CASSQDSVSYEQYF
TRBV19	TRBJ1-2	NA	NA	TGTGCCAGCCAGGGGAGCTATGGCTACACCTTC	CASQGSYGYTF
TRBV6-1	TRBJ1-1	NA	NA	TGTGCCAGCAGCGTCATGAACACTGAAGCTTTCTTT	CASSVMNTEAFF
TRBV23-1	TRBJ2-1	NA	NA	TGCGCCAGCAGTCAATCGAGGAGGGAGGGACAGAATGAGCAGTTCTTC	CASSQSRREGQNEQFF
TRBV4-1	TRBJ1-1	NA	NA	TGCGCCAGCAGCCACCCTCGGATACAGTCTGAAGCTTTCTTT	CASSHPRIQSEAFF
TRBV4-1	TRBJ2-7	NA	NA	TGCGCCAGCAGCCTACTTACCACCGGCGGAAACTCCTACGAGCAGTACTTC	CASSLLTTGGNSYEQYF
TRBV19	TRBJ1-1	TRBD1	NA	TGTGCCAGTAAAACATCCAATACACGAGGGGGCAGGAACACTGAAGCTTTCTTT	CASKTSNTRGGRNTEAFF
TRBV18	TRBJ2-7	TRBD1	NA	TGTGCCAGCTCACCAAGGACAGGGGACCACGAGCAGTACTTC	CASSPRTGDHEQYF
TRBV12-3/TRBV12-4	TRBJ2-7	TRBD2	NA	TGTGCCAGCAGTTTCCCCCCAGTGGGGAGGGTCGAGCAGTACTTC	CASSFPPVGRVEQYF
TRBV20-1	TRBJ1-2	TRBD1	few	TGCAGTCTAAAAAGCGACAGGGGGCGTAGTGGCTACACCTTC	CSLKSDRGRSGYTF
TRBV12-3/TRBV12-4	TRBJ2-7	NA	NA	TGTGCCAGCAGCCAGGACTCCTGGAGGTACGAGCAGTACTTC	CASSQDSWRYEQYF
TRBV19	TRBJ2-3	NA	NA	TGTGCCAGTAGTATAGCTGCATTAGATACGCAGTATTTT	CASSIAALDTQYF
TRBV28	TRBJ1-2	NA	NA	TGTGCCAGTCTCTTAATCGGGGACCCCAAAGGCTATGGCTACACCTTC	CASLLIGDPKGYGYTF
TRBV5-5	TRBJ1-2	NA	NA	TGTGCCAGCAGCTCCGGGTCCCCTCCTCAAGCCAGGGGCTACACCTTC	CASSSGSPPQARGYTF
TRBV11-3	TRBJ1-1	TRBD1	NA	TGTGCCAGCAGCTTAGATCAGGGGGCGAAGACTGAAGCTTTCTTT	CASSLDQGAKTEAFF